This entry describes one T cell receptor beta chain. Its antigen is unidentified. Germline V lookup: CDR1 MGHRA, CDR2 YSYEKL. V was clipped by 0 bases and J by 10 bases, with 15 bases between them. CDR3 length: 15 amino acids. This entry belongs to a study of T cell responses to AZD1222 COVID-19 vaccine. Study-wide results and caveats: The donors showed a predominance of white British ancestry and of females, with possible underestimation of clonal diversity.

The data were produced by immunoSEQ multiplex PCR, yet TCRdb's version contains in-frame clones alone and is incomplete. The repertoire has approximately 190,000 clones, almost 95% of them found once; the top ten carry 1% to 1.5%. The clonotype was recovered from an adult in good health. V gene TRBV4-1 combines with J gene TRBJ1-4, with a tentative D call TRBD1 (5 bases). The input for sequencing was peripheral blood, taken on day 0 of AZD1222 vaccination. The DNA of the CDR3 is TGCGCCAGCAGCCAAGAGGGGACGGGAGGGAGAAAACTGTTTTTT. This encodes CASSQEGTGGRKLFF.